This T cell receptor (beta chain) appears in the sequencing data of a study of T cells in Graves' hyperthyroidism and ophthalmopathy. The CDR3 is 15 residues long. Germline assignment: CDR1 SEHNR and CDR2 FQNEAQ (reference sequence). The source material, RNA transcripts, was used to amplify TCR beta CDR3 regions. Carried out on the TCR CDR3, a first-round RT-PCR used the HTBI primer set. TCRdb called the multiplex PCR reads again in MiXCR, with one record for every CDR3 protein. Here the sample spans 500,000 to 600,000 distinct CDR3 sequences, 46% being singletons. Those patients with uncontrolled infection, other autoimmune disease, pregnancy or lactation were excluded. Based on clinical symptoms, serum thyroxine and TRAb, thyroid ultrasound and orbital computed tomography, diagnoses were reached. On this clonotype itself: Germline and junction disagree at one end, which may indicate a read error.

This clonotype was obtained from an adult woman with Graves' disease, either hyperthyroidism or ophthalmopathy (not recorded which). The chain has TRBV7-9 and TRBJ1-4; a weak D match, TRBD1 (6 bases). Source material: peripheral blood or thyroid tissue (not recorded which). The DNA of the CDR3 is TGTGCCAGCAGCTCTGACGGGGACAAGGTAGAAAAACCGTTTTTT. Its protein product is CASSSDGDKVEKPFF.